These 28 T cell receptor beta chains share one sample of origin, sequenced in a study of OX40 agonist ivuxolimab in advanced cancers. The library was built by means of the immunoSEQ multiplex PCR assay. In TCRdb, the immuneACCESS table is reduced to in-frame sequences with V and J assigned. These tables do not hold every clone; where another copy was compared, an unresolved V gene accounts for under half, and the others remain unexplained. Recorded for this sample are roughly 48,000 clones; 85% of them occurred a single time. The top ten constitute roughly 9.6% of the sample. Source: CD4+ or CD8+ T cells sorted from blood, taken in a trial of the OX40 agonist ivuxolimab. The receptors come from an adult with an advanced solid tumor such as melanoma, head and neck, liver or kidney cancer.

This clone has only a few counts. J is TRBJ2-7 and V is TRBV18, with D maybe TRBD2 (6 bases). This CDR3 region has 13 residues. Germline V gives CDR1 KGHSH, CDR2 LQKENI. V was pared by 5 bases and J by 2 bases, with 10 bases between. CDR3: CASSNTSPYEQYF. The DNA for the CDR3 is TGTGCCAGCTCAAATACTAGCCCCTACGAGCAGTACTTC. The full variable domain, its missing parts supplied by reference TRBV18 and TRBJ2-7, is NAGVMQNPRHLVRRRGQEARLRCSPMKGHSHVYWYRQLPEEGLKFMVYLQKENIIDESGMPKERFSAEFPKEGPSILRIQQVVRGDSAAYFCASSNTSPYEQYFGPGTRLTVT.

This chain links TRBV12-2 with TRBJ1-2. TRBV12-2 is a pseudogene. The CDR3 has 14 amino acids. CDR3 bases: TGTGCAAGTCGCTTTTTGGGACCTAACTATGGCTACACCTTC. Its translation: CASRFLGPNYGYTF.

The chain carries TRBV5-1 and TRBJ2-1; 12 nucleotides match TRBD2. Germline CDR1 SGHRS, CDR2 YFSETQ. The CDR3 extends over 15 amino acids. The V and J ends lost 4 bases and 7 bases, in that order; junction bases with no gene match: 6. CDR3 coding DNA: TGCGCCAGCAGCGTGACTAGCGGGAGAGAGAATGAGCAGTTCTTC. It codes for CASSVTSGRENEQFF.

The V and J genes are TRBV10-2 and TRBJ2-6; D is unresolved. The germline CDR1 and CDR2 sequences are WSHSY and SAAADI. The CDR3 sequence is 14 residues long. V lost 8 bases and J 2 bases, leaving 10 bases between the germline ends. Written as DNA, the CDR3 is TGCGCCAGCTCCCCTCGCACTGGGGCCAACGTCCTGACTTTC. It encodes CASSPRTGANVLTF.

The V and J genes are TRBV9 and TRBJ2-3; TRBD1 or TRBD2 may be the D gene (5 bases each). V lost 4 bases and J lost 6, with 15 bases in between. The CDR3 loop spans 14 amino acids. CDR1 and CDR2 from the germline V gene are SGDLS and YYNGEE. This CDR3 is CASSIGTPLDTQYF. CDR3 DNA: TGTGCCAGCAGCATCGGGACGCCTCTCGATACGCAGTATTTT.

The gene calls are TRBV28 and TRBJ2-5, with TRBD2 matching over 7 bases. There are 14 residues in the CDR3. V trimming: 1 base; J trimming: 11 bases; junction bases outside the gene matches: 10. CDR1 and CDR2 (germline): MDHEN, SYDVKM. CDR3 loop: CASSLSAPGRGQYF. In nucleotides, the CDR3 is TGTGCCAGCAGTTTATCGGCCCCCGGGCGGGGGCAGTACTTC. The variable domain in full, completed from reference TRBV28 and TRBJ2-5, reads DVKVTQSSRYLVKRTGEKVFLECVQDMDHENMFWYRQDPGLGLRLIYFSYDVKMKEKGDIPEGYSVSREKKERFSLILESASTNQTSMYLCASSLSAPGRGQYFGPGTRLLVL.

V gene TRBV7-8 combines with J gene TRBJ2-7, with TRBD2 identical over 7 bases. There are 15 residues in the CDR3. V was clipped by 0 bases and J by 2 bases; unmatched bases: 4. CDR1 SGHVS and CDR2 FQNEAQ come from the germline V gene. The CDR3 nucleotides read TGTGCCAGCAGCTTAGCGGGGAGGGGAACCTACGAGCAGTACTTC. This gives the protein CASSLAGRGTYEQYF. The full variable domain, with the rest looked up from reference TRBV7-8 and TRBJ2-7, is GAGVSQSPRYKVAKRGQDVALRCDPISGHVSLFWYQQALGQGPEFLTYFQNEAQLDKSGLPSDRFFAERPEGSVSTLKIQRTQQEDSAVYLCASSLAGRGTYEQYFGPGTRLTVT.

This clone has more than one count but fewer than ten. The chain couples TRBV7-9 to TRBJ1-4; TRBD1 is a possible D gene (5 bases). Deletions cut 6 bases from V and 7 bases from J, with 18 bases between. Germline loops: CDR1 SEHNR, CDR2 FQNEAQ (reference sequence). CDR3 size: 15 residues. The DNA for the CDR3 is TGTGCCAGCAGTTCCCGGGACCCAGGAGGTGAAAAACTGTTTTTT. This codes for CASSSRDPGGEKLFF.

A remark on this clone: No conserved phenylalanine or tryptophan is present at the end of the CDR3, so a read error is the likely explanation. It is unclear where the CDR3 begins or ends on the DNA, so no DNA is shown, and the CDR3 is as TCRdb lists it. The V and J genes are TRBV2 and TRBJ2-7; TRBD2 is the table's D call and was not checked against the DNA. The CDR3 contains 13 residues when both ends are counted. Germline V gives CDR1 SNHLY, CDR2 FYNNEI. The CDR3 loop is CASSEAGSGTSFL.

The chain is built from TRBV5-5 and TRBJ2-1; no clear D. V lost 4 bases, J lost 4 bases, and 9 bases lay in between. The CDR3 contains 13 residues. Germline lookup yields CDR1 SGHKS and CDR2 YYEKEE (reference sequence). In DNA, the CDR3 is TGTGCCAGCAGCCCTGGTGGGTACAATGAGCAGTTCTTC. It specifies CASSPGGYNEQFF.

This clone was seen once. The chain recombines TRBV19 with TRBJ2-5, with unresolved D. There are 13 residues in the CDR3. Per germline, CDR1 LNHDA and CDR2 SQIVND (reference sequence). V lost 4 bases to trimming and J lost 10 bases, with 16 bases between them. Written as DNA, the CDR3 is TGTGCCAGTAGTACGGGTGGCGAAGGGATCCAGTACTTC. Its protein is CASSTGGEGIQYF. The complete variable domain, with remaining parts taken from reference TRBV19 and TRBJ2-5, reads DGGITQSPKYLFRKEGQNVTLSCEQNLNHDAMYWYRQDPGQGLRLIYYSQIVNDFQKGDIAEGYSVSREKKESFPLTVTSAQKNPTAFYLCASSTGGEGIQYFGPGTRLLVL.

In this sample, this clone turned up once. The chain uses TRBV12-5 and TRBJ2-3; 9 positions match TRBD1. The trim removed 4 bases at V and 8 bases at J, leaving 7 bases unmatched. CDR1 and CDR2 from the germline V gene are LGHNT and FRNRAP. The CDR3 consists of 14 residues. The CDR3: CASGSPDRGATQYF. The CDR3 nucleotides read TGTGCTAGTGGTTCGCCCGACAGGGGGGCTACGCAGTATTTT. The variable domain in full, completed from reference TRBV12-5 and TRBJ2-3, reads DARVTQTPRHKVTEMGQEVTMRCQPILGHNTVFWYRQTMMQGLELLAYFRNRAPLDDSGMPKDRFSAEMPDATLATLKIQPSEPRDSAVYFCASGSPDRGATQYFGPGTRLTVL.

This sequence joins TRBV11-2 and TRBJ1-4; D uncertain. V lost 1 base and J 5 bases, leaving 11 bases between the germline ends. The CDR3 is 15 residues long. CDR1 is SGHAT, CDR2 FQNNGV, per germline. The CDR3 reads CASSLVVAGNEKLFF. CDR3 nucleotides: TGTGCCAGCAGCTTAGTTGTGGCAGGCAATGAAAAACTGTTTTTT. The variable domain in full, with the rest retrieved from reference TRBV11-2 and TRBJ1-4, is EAGVAQSPRYKIIEKRQSVAFWCNPISGHATLYWYQQILGQGPKLLIQFQNNGVVDDSQLPKDRFSAERLKGVDSTLKIQPAKLEDSAVYLCASSLVVAGNEKLFFGSGTQLSVL.

This chain connects TRBV28 to TRBJ2-6; 9 bases align to TRBD1. V lost 4 bases and J lost 1; bases outside the gene matches: 8. Germline V gene lookup returns CDR1 MDHEN and CDR2 SYDVKM. The CDR3 covers 18 residues. The CDR3 is CASSSRQGVKSGANVLTF. CDR3 coding DNA: TGTGCCAGCAGTTCTAGACAGGGGGTCAAATCTGGGGCCAACGTCCTGACTTTC.

The CDR3 region has the DNA TGTGCCAGCAGCTTAGGGGGGACGGTCGGCTACACCTTC. It is translated as CASSLGGTVGYTF. The chain couples TRBV7-9 to TRBJ1-2, with D possibly being TRBD1 (5 bases). Germline assignment: CDR1 SEHNR and CDR2 FQNEAQ (reference sequence). Trimming pared 1 base from V and 8 bases from J, leaving 11 bases between. The length of the CDR3 is 13 residues.

The chain links TRBV5-6 to TRBJ2-7; 8 positions agree with TRBD2. The CDR3 loop spans 15 amino acids. Germline-derived CDR1 and CDR2 are SGHDT and YYEEEE. J was trimmed by 2 bases and V by 4 bases; bases with no gene match: 8. The CDR3 DNA reads as TGTGCCAGCAGCCCGTTGACTAGCGTCCCCTACGAGCAGTACTTC. Translated, it gives CASSPLTSVPYEQYF.

The rearrangement joins TRBV15 to TRBJ2-2; 8 positions agree with TRBD2. The germline CDR1 and CDR2 sequences are LNHNV and YYDKDF (reference sequence). The CDR3 is 17 amino acids. The V segment lost 0 bases and the J segment 1 base; nucleotides outside the gene matches: 4. In nucleotides, the CDR3 is TGTGCCACCAGCAGAGAACCCAGCGGGGGGAACACCGGGGAGCTGTTTTTT. It codes for CATSREPSGGNTGELFF.

The V call is TRBV2, the J call TRBJ2-5, with D possibly being TRBD2 (6 bases). The CDR3 is 13 residues long. The V gene's germline CDR1 is SNHLY and CDR2 FYNNEI. V was cut by 4 bases and J by 4 bases, with 10 bases left in between. The CDR3 reads CASSAGEGETQYF. CDR3 sequence (DNA): TGTGCCAGCAGTGCGGGAGAGGGAGAGACCCAGTACTTC.

This chain's CDR3 is CASSQVGAGSNYGYTF. In DNA, the CDR3 is TGCGCCAGCAGCCAAGTTGGGGCAGGGTCGAACTATGGCTACACCTTC. The chain combines TRBV4-1 with TRBJ1-2, with a possible D match to TRBD1 (5 bases). The V end was cut by 1 base, the J end by 2 bases, with 14 bases between. The CDR3 loop spans 16 amino acids. CDR1 MGHRA and CDR2 YSYEKL come from the germline V gene.

The rearrangement uses TRBV15 and TRBJ2-2, with D possibly matching TRBD1 (6 bases). Looked up from germline, CDR1 is LNHNV and CDR2 is YYDKDF (reference sequence). V lost 0 bases to trimming and J lost 7 bases, with 12 bases between them. The CDR3 extends over 15 amino acids. The CDR3 DNA follows: TGTGCCACCAGCAGAGACTACAGGGCGGGCGGGGAGCTGTTTTTT. Translation: CATSRDYRAGGELFF.

The rearrangement joins TRBV28 to TRBJ1-5, with D uncertain. Per the germline V gene, CDR1 is MDHEN and CDR2 is SYDVKM. The germline V and J ends were trimmed by 5 bases and 6 bases, with 8 bases remaining between them. The CDR3 has 12 amino acids. DNA for the CDR3: TGTGCCAGCAGTACCAGAGTTCAGCCCCAGCATTTT. This encodes CASSTRVQPQHF.

As to this clone: The junction and the germline gene differ at one end; a read error may be behind it. The genes are TRBV30 and TRBJ2-1; 10 bases match TRBD2. In germline, CDR1 is GTSNPN, CDR2 SVGIG (reference sequence). This CDR3 has 11 residues. The CDR3 DNA sequence: TGTGCCTGGAGAGCTAGCGGGAGCATAATCTTC. Protein: CAWRASGSIIF.

CDR3 region: CASSPGSSGANVLTF. CDR3 DNA sequence: TGTGCCAGTAGTCCAGGGAGCTCTGGGGCCAACGTCCTGACTTTC. The V and J genes are TRBV19 and TRBJ2-6; D might be TRBD1 or TRBD2, each matching 5 bases. Germline-derived CDR1 and CDR2 are LNHDA and SQIVND (reference sequence). Trimming pared 5 bases from V and 0 bases from J, leaving 8 bases between. There are 15 residues in the CDR3.

The chain couples TRBV29-1 to TRBJ2-7; D is unresolved. The CDR3 has 11 amino acids. Per the germline V gene, CDR1 is SQVTM and CDR2 is ANQGSEA. The CDR3 bases are TGCAGTCTTCCCTCTTCACTAGAGCAGTACTTC. Translation: CSLPSSLEQYF.

Only a few counts were recorded for this clone. The V and J genes are TRBV27 and TRBJ2-3, with TRBD2 matching 12 bases. CDR1 and CDR2 from the germline V gene are MNHEY and SMNVEV (reference sequence). V lost 6 bases and J lost 3; bases outside the gene matches: 16. The CDR3 loop spans 19 amino acids. In nucleotides, the CDR3 is TGTGCCAGCAGCCCGCTGACTAGCGGGAGATCGTGGGGTACAGATACGCAGTATTTT. Protein sequence: CASSPLTSGRSWGTDTQYF.

V usage is TRBV9 and J usage is TRBJ1-2, with D possibly being TRBD1 (5 bases). V was trimmed by 2 bases and J by 6 bases, leaving 14 bases between them. The CDR3 is 14 amino acids. Germline loops: CDR1 SGDLS, CDR2 YYNGEE. The CDR3 nucleotides read TGTGCCAGCAGCGTCGGCAGGGAAAGGCATGGCTACACCTTC. It is translated as CASSVGRERHGYTF.

CDR3 sequence: CASSPGTGWDTQYF. The CDR3, as DNA: TGTGCCAGCAGCCCAGGGACCGGCTGGGATACGCAGTATTTT. The chain employs TRBV7-3 and TRBJ2-3; D could derive from TRBD1 or TRBD2 (5 bases each). This CDR3 region has 14 residues. The germline V and J ends were trimmed by 5 bases and 6 bases, with 15 bases remaining between them. Germline V lookup: CDR1 SGHTA, CDR2 FQGTGA. The full variable domain, completed using reference TRBV7-3 and TRBJ2-3, is GAGVSQTPSNKVTEKGKYVELRCDPISGHTALYWYRQSLGQGPEFLIYFQGTGAADDSGLPNDRFFAVRPEGSVSTLKIQRTERGDSAVYLCASSPGTGWDTQYFGPGTRLTVL.

This chain joins TRBV2 and TRBJ1-2; 10 nucleotides align to TRBD1. J was trimmed by 5 bases and V by 6 bases; bases with no gene match: 9. Germline V gene lookup returns CDR1 SNHLY and CDR2 FYNNEI. This CDR3 contains 15 residues. CDR3: CASRETGGAGYGYTF. The CDR3 DNA follows: TGTGCCAGCAGGGAGACAGGGGGCGCTGGGTATGGCTACACCTTC.